This T cell receptor (beta chain) was sequenced during a study of cytomegalovirus exposure and HLA in healthy donors. Germline V gives CDR1 SGHRS, CDR2 YFSETQ. This CDR3 comprises 17 residues. The V gene end was trimmed by 4 bases and the J gene end by 6 bases; junction bases not matched to a gene: 11. The PCR ran on 60 Vbeta and 13 Jbeta primers. The assay was immunoSEQ multiplex PCR, and TCRdb's table has in-frame clones only and misses some. The sample carries 110,000 to 150,000 clones, around 70% recorded once. The sample comprised PBMCs. The source of this sequence is an older woman in good health and CMV-seropositive. This chain connects TRBV5-1 to TRBJ2-1, with 12 bases identical to TRBD2. Here the CDR3 reads CASSESEPLAGGNEQFF. The CDR3 DNA reads as TGCGCCAGCAGCGAGTCCGAACCACTAGCGGGAGGCAATGAGCAGTTCTTC.